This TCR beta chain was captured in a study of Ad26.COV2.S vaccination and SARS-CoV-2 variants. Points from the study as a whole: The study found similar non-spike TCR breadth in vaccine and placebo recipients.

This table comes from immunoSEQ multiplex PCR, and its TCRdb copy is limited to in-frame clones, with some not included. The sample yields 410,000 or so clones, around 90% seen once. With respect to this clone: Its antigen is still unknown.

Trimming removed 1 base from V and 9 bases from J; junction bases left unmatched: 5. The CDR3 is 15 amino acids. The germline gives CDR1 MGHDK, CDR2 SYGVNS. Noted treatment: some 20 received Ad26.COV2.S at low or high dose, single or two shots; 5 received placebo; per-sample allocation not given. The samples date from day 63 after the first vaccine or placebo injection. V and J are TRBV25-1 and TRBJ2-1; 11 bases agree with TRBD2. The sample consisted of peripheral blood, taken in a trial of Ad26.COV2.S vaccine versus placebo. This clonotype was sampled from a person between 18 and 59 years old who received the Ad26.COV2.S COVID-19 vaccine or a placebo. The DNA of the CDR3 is TGTGCCAGCAGTGAATTACTAGCGGGAGTAGGTGAGCAGTTCTTC. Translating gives CASSELLAGVGEQFF.